This T cell receptor (beta chain) was sequenced during a study of blood T cell repertoires in COVID-19 (dated by TCRdb to about 2020). With respect to the entire study: The collaborator samples originated in the United States, Italy and Spain and spanned the acute and convalescent phases of COVID-19. The prospective study material was composed of cDNA or gDNA derived from T cells, B-cell-depleted T cells, or PBMCs. Subjects who had been exposed to COVID-19, were actively infected with it, or had recovered from it provided the deeply sampled blood TCRbeta repertoires that made up the dataset. A freely available public database, intended as a resource for researchers studying the immune response to SARS-CoV-2, is where the repertoires were released. Samples came from the ongoing ImmuneRACE study (first 160 participants) plus 1,254 subjects from 6 global collaborators. Nearly every sample came with metadata listing a de-identified subject ID, COVID-19 status, age in years and sex. Where HLA class I and class II types were available, the types were taken from metadata supplied by the sample provider, not from assay-based typing.

This clone has only one observation. The antigen it recognizes is unknown. Base qualities are missing; no much larger clone stands one base away. Based on the germline V gene, the CDR1 and CDR2 sequences are MDHEN and SYDVKM. Trimming accounts for 4 bases at V and 9 bases at J, while the number of junction bases matched to no gene is 18. The CDR3 covers 18 residues, taking in both the cysteine and the phenylalanine. Only the CDR3 portion is preserved as DNA: 54 bases, with reading frame beginning at the first base. General conclusions and limits of the study: How much clinical and demographic metadata was included differed by source and by participant, and the metadata was provided uncurated.

Participants in the prospective study were aged roughly 18 to 100 years, lived in 20 to 25 United States geographic areas, and enrolled through a virtual design. In the prospective study, participants were assigned to cohorts based on the clinical history participants reported in a screening survey and a study questionnaire. Recovered participants in ImmuneRACE Cohort 3 were defined by two consecutive negative NP/OP PCR tests, clearance by a healthcare professional, or resolution of symptoms. Each participant in the prospective study had whole blood, serum and a nasopharyngeal or oropharyngeal swab collected by mobile phlebotomists. Prospective study participants could optionally give additional blood draws and questionnaires over a roughly 2-month period. Before DNA extraction, blood samples from the prospective study were shipped at room temperature or frozen. TCRbeta CDR3 regions were amplified from genomic DNA by means of the immunoSEQ Assay, a bias-controlled multiplex PCR. As for the original processing: Within the assay, amplification of reference gene primers was used to estimate how many nucleated cells each sample contained. Sequence reads were collapsed and filtered to measure the absolute abundance of every unique TCRbeta CDR3 rearrangement. For each sample, productive Simpson clonality was calculated as the square root of Simpson's diversity index over productive rearrangements. What TCRdb holds here is the immuneACCESS table cut down to in-frame rearrangements. Part of the clones is not present; checked against another copy, under half of the missing clones reflect an unresolved V gene, and the others are unexplained. The D gene and trimming were derived from the DNA, and the V and J assignments and clone size from that table. Here the sample has fewer than 200,000 clones; roughly 88% occur a single time. The top ten constitute roughly 15% of the sample.

The sequence links TRBV28 to TRBJ2-7, with TRBD2 identical over 13 junction bases. The sequencing sample was made of PBMCs or T cells enriched from blood (not recorded which). The clonotype originates from a man aged 50-59 years who had recovered from COVID-19. The DNA reads TGTGCCAGCAGTTCCCAGGGTCCCACCGGGACTAGCGGGGTTGGGCAGTACTTC. This encodes CASSSQGPTGTSGVGQYF. The full variable domain, completed from the reference TRBV28 and TRBJ2-7 proteins outside the CDR3, reads DVKVTQSSRYLVKRTGEKVFLECVQDMDHENMFWYRQDPGLGLRLIYFSYDVKMKEKGDIPEGYSVSREKKERFSLILESASTNQTSMYLCASSSQGPTGTSGVGQYFGPGTRLTVT.